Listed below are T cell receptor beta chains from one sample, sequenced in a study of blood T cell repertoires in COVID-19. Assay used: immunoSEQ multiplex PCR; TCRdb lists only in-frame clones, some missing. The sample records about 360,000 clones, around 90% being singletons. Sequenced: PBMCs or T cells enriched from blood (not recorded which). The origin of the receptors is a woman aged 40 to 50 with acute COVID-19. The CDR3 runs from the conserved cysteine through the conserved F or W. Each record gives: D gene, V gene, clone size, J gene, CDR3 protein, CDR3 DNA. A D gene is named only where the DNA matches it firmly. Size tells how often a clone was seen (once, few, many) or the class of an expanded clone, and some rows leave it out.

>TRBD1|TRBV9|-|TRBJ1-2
CASSVGDPTGTGVRGYTF
TGTGCCAGCAGCGTAGGGGACCCCACCGGGACAGGGGTTAGGGGCTACACCTTC
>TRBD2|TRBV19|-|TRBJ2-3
CASKSVGGTQYF
TGTGCCAGTAAATCAGTGGGGGGGACGCAGTATTTT
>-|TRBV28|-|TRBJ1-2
CASSPHGEGGYTF
TGTGCCAGCAGCCCGCACGGGGAAGGAGGCTACACCTTC
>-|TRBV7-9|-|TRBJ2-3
CASSLGSWDTQYF
TGTGCCAGCAGCTTGGGTAGCTGGGATACGCAGTATTTT
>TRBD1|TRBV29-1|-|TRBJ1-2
CSVDQTGGYGYTF
TGCAGCGTTGACCAGACAGGGGGCTATGGCTACACCTTC
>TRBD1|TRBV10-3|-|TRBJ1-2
CAISEVAGGRNYGYTF
TGTGCCATCAGTGAGGTAGCAGGGGGCCGTAACTATGGCTACACCTTC
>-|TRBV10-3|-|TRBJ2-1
CAIKGYNEQFF
TGTGCCATCAAGGGGTACAATGAGCAGTTCTTC
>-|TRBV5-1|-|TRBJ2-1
CASSLVQGTYNEQFF
TGCGCCAGCAGCTTGGTCCAGGGGACATACAATGAGCAGTTCTTC
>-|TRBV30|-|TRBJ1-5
CAMDTGQPQHF
TGTGCCATGGACACTGGTCAGCCCCAGCATTTT
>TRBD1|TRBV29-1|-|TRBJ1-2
CSVEQGGGYTF
TGCAGCGTTGAACAGGGGGGCGGCTACACCTTC
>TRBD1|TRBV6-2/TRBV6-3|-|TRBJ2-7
CASSYPDRSEQYF
TGTGCCAGCAGTTATCCGGACAGGTCCGAGCAGTACTTC
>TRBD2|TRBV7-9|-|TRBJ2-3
CASSFRPGLAGPTDTQYF
TGTGCCAGCAGCTTTAGACCGGGACTAGCGGGACCCACAGATACGCAGTATTTT
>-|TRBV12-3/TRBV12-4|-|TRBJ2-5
CASSPGPVPTQYF
TGTGCCAGCAGTCCTGGGCCGGTACCGACCCAGTACTTC
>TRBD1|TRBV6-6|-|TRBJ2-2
CASSSDRGNTGELFF
TGTGCCAGCAGTTCGGACAGGGGGAACACCGGGGAGCTGTTTTTT
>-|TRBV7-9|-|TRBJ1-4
CASLRTGFNEKLFF
TGTGCCAGCCTCCGAACAGGGTTTAATGAAAAACTGTTTTTT
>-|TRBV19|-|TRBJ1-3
CASSMTGTGNTIYF
TGTGCCAGTAGTATGACGGGTACTGGAAACACCATATATTTT
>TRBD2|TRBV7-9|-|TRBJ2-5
CASSLVLGGIETQYF
TGTGCCAGCAGCTTAGTATTGGGAGGGATAGAGACCCAGTACTTC
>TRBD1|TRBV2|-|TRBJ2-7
CASSERGTATYEQYF
TGTGCCAGCAGTGAAAGGGGGACAGCCACCTACGAGCAGTACTTC
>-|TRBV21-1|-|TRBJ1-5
CASSRSPQHF
TGTGCCAGCAGCCGTTCGCCCCAGCATTTT
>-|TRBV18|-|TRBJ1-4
CASSPLRDEKLFF
TGTGCCAGCTCACCACTCAGGGATGAAAAACTGTTTTTT
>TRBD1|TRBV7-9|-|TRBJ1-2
CASSLGKLGTGGAIYGYTF
TGTGCCAGCAGCTTAGGGAAACTCGGGACAGGGGGCGCGATCTATGGCTACACCTTC
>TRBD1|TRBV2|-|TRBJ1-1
CASSSTGTVNTEAFF
TGTGCCAGCAGCTCAACCGGGACAGTGAACACTGAAGCTTTCTTT
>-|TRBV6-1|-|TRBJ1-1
CASSEARGMDVPFF
TGTGCCAGCAGTGAAGCCCGGGGAATGGATGTCCCTTTCTTT
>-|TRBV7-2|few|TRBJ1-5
CASSSGTSVGNQPQHF
TGTGCCAGCAGCTCAGGGACTTCGGTGGGCAATCAGCCCCAGCATTTT
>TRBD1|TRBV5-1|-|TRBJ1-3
CASSWGQNSGNTIYF
TGCGCCAGCAGCTGGGGACAGAACTCTGGAAACACCATATATTTT
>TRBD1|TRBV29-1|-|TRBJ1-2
CSVEAGTGGYGYTF
TGCAGCGTTGAGGCCGGGACAGGGGGGTATGGCTACACCTTC
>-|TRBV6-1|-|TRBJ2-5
CASSEFQGLRETQYF
TGTGCCAGCAGTGAATTTCAGGGTTTGAGAGAGACCCAGTACTTC
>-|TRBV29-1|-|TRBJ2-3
CSEVPGSTDTQYF
TGCAGCGAAGTCCCGGGGAGCACAGATACGCAGTATTTT
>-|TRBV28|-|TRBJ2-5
CASSKLSDQETQYF
TGTGCCAGCAGTAAGTTGTCGGACCAAGAGACCCAGTACTTC
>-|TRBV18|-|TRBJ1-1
CASSPSTGNTEAFF
TGTGCCAGCTCACCCTCGACAGGGAACACTGAAGCTTTCTTT
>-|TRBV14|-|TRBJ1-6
CASSHRGGGDSPLHF
TGTGCCAGCAGCCACCGGGGGGGCGGGGATTCACCCCTCCACTTT
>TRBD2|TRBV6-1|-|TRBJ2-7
CASSESGLAFNEQYF
TGTGCCAGCAGTGAATCCGGACTAGCTTTCAACGAGCAGTACTTC
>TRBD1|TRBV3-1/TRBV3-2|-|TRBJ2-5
CASSQVGTGGGETQYF
TGTGCCAGCAGCCAAGTGGGGACAGGGGGCGGTGAGACCCAGTACTTC
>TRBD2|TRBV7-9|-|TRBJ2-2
CASSLALQRGGIAGELFF
TGTGCCAGCAGCTTAGCGCTCCAGCGGGGGGGTATCGCCGGGGAGCTGTTTTTT